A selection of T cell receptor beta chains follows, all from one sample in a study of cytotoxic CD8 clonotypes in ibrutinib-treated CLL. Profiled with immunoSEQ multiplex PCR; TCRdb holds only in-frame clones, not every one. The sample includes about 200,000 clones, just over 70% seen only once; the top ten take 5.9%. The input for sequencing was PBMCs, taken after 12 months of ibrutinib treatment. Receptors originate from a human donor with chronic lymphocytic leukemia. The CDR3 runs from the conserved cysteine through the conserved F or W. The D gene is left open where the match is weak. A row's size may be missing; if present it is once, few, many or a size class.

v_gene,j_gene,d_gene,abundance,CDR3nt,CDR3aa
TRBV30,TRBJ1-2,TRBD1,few,TGTGCCTGGAGAGGACAGGGGGTGGATGGCTACACCTTC,CAWRGQGVDGYTF
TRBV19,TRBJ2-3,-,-,TGTGCCAGTACCCATAGGGGGGGCAGGTCGGATACGCAGTATTTT,CASTHRGGRSDTQYF
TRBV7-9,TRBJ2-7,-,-,TGTGCCAGCAGCCCCCTGGGCGAGCAGTACTTC,CASSPLGEQYF
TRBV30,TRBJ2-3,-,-,TGTGCCTGGAGTGTGAGTAGCTTGGGCACAGATACGCAGTATTTT,CAWSVSSLGTDTQYF
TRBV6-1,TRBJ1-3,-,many,TGTGCCAGCAGTGAGACACCTAGCTCTGGAAACACCATATATTTT,CASSETPSSGNTIYF
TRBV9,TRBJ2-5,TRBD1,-,TGTGCCAGCAGCGACCGGGACAGGGGCCGAGAGACCCAGTACTTC,CASSDRDRGRETQYF
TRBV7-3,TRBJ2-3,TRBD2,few,TGTGCCAGCAGCTCAATACTAGCGGGAGGAGCAGATACGCAGTATTTT,CASSSILAGGADTQYF
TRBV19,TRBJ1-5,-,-,TGTGCCAGTATCCCCAGAGGAGAACCTAATCAGCCCCAGCATTTT,CASIPRGEPNQPQHF
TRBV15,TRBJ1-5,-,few,TGTGCCACCAGCAGAAGTACAGGGCCGTCAATTTATAGCAATCAGCCCCAGCATTTT,CATSRSTGPSIYSNQPQHF
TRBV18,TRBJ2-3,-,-,TGTGCCAGCTCACCACCGCGTCGCAACACAGATACGCAGTATTTT,CASSPPRRNTDTQYF
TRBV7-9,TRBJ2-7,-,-,TGTGCCAGCAGCTCCACCAACTACGAGCAGTACTTC,CASSSTNYEQYF
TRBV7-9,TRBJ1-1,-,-,TGTGCCAGCAGCTTAGTGCGCGCTGAAGCTTTCTTT,CASSLVRAEAFF
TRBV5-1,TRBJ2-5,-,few,TGCGCCAGCAGCGGAGGAGGGGGAGAGACCCAGTACTTC,CASSGGGGETQYF
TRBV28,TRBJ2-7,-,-,TGTGCCAGCACCCCCCCCCTTCAGGGGGGGGACGAGCAGTACTTC,CASTPPLQGGDEQYF
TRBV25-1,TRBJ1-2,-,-,TGTGCCAGCAAACCTCGGGGTTCCGTCGACTATGGCTACACCTTC,CASKPRGSVDYGYTF
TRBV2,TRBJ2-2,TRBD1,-,TGTGCCAGCAGAGTCCACAGGGGGACCACCGGGGAGCTGTTTTTT,CASRVHRGTTGELFF
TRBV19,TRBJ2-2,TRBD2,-,TGTGCCAGTGACTGGGGGACTAGCCCTAACACCGGGGAGCTGTTTTTT,CASDWGTSPNTGELFF
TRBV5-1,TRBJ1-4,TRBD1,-,TGCGCCAGCAGCATCGGGTTGGACAGGAATAATGAAAAACTGTTTTTT,CASSIGLDRNNEKLFF
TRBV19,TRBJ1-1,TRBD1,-,TGTGCCAGTAGTGTGGGACAGGGGAACACTGAAGCTTTCTTT,CASSVGQGNTEAFF
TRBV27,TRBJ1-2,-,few,TGTGCCAGCAGTTTCCACGGGGGAAGTGGCTACACCTTC,CASSFHGGSGYTF
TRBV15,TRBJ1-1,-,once,TGTGCCACCAGCAGAGAAAGGGACACTGAAGCTTTCTTT,CATSRERDTEAFF
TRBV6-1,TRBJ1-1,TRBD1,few,TGTGCCAGCATCAGGGGGGTGAACACTGAAGCTTTCTTT,CASIRGVNTEAFF
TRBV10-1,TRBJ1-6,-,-,TGCGCCAGTCAGATCGACAGGATTGGAAATTCACCCCTCCACTTT,CASQIDRIGNSPLHF
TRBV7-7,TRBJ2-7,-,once,TGTGCTAGCAGCTTACAGACAGGCCCCTACGAGCAGTACTTC,CASSLQTGPYEQYF
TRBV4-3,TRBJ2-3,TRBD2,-,TGCGCCAGCAGCCGTCCCTCAGGGACTAGCGGGACCCGAGTAAGCACAGATACGCAGTATTTT,CASSRPSGTSGTRVSTDTQYF
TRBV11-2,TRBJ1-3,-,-,TGTGCCAGCAGTCTAGTTAGCTCTGGAAACACCATATATTTT,CASSLVSSGNTIYF
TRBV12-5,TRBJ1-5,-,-,TGTGCTAGTGGTTTTCAGGGATTCAGCAATCAGCCCCAGCATTTT,CASGFQGFSNQPQHF
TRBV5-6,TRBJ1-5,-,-,TGTGCCAGCAGCTTGGGGGGGCATAGCAATCAGCCCCAGCATTTT,CASSLGGHSNQPQHF
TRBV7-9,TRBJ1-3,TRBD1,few,TGTGCCAGCAGCTTTGACAGGGGCTACGCTGGAAACACCATATATTTT,CASSFDRGYAGNTIYF
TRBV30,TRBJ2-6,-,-,TGTGCCGGCGCAGGGGCCACCTTCTCTGGGGCCAACGTCCTGACTTTC,CAGAGATFSGANVLTF
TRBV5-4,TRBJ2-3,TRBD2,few,TGTGCCAGCAGCTTCGCCAGCGGGAGCCCAGATACGCAGTATTTT,CASSFASGSPDTQYF
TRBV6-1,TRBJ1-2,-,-,TGTGCCAGCAGTGAAGAGAGTACTAACTATGGCTACACCTTC,CASSEESTNYGYTF
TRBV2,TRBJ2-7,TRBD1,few,TGTGCCAGCAGCCCGGGACAGGGACCCTACGAGCAGTACTTC,CASSPGQGPYEQYF
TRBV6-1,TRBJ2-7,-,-,TGTGCCAGCAGTGAAATAGGGGGTTGGGGAGGGGCCTACGAGCAGTACTTC,CASSEIGGWGGAYEQYF
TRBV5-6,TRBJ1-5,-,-,TGTGCCAGCAGCTTCGGGGGCATGAGCAATCAGCCCCAGCATTTT,CASSFGGMSNQPQHF
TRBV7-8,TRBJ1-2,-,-,TGTGCCTGCTCGGCCGCTAACTATGGCTACACCTTC,CACSAANYGYTF
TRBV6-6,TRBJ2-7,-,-,TGTGCCAGCAGTTACTCGACGGCCGGATACGAGCAGTACTTC,CASSYSTAGYEQYF
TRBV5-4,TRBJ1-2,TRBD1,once,TGTGCCAGCACTGCGGACTCGAAGGGGGCTGGGTATGGCTACACCTTC,CASTADSKGAGYGYTF
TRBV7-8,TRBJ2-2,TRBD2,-,TGTGCCAGCAGCTTAATGACTAGCTCATCCGGGGAGCTGTTTTTT,CASSLMTSSSGELFF
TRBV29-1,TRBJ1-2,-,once,TGCAGCGTTGGTCAAGAAGGTGGCTACACCTTC,CSVGQEGGYTF
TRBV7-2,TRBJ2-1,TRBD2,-,TGTGCCAGCAGCCAGACTAGCGGGAGGCTCTACAATGAGCAGTTCTTC,CASSQTSGRLYNEQFF
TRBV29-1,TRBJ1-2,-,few,TGCAGCGTTGAGGCCGGTGGGTGGGGCTACACCTTC,CSVEAGGWGYTF
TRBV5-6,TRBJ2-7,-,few,TGTGCCAGCAGCATCGACAGAGGGGCGACCACCAAGCAGTACTTC,CASSIDRGATTKQYF
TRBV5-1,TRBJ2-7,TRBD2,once,TGCGCCAGCAGCTGGACTAGCGGGAGATCCTACGAGCAGTACTTC,CASSWTSGRSYEQYF
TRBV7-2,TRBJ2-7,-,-,TGTGCCAGCAGCTTAGGGTTTCCCGAGCAGTACTTC,CASSLGFPEQYF